This passage covers 17 T cell receptor beta chains from one sample sequenced in a study of OX40 agonist ivuxolimab in advanced cancers. The library was built by means of the immunoSEQ multiplex PCR assay. TCRdb took over this immuneACCESS table, retaining in-frame rearrangements with V and J assigned. Such tables are incomplete; in checked studies, under half of the missing clones stem from an unresolved V gene, and the remainder is unexplained. The sample contains roughly 50,000 clones, approximately 87% of them found a single time. The ten biggest clones cover 10% of the sample. The sample here was CD4+ or CD8+ T cells sorted from blood, taken in a trial of the OX40 agonist ivuxolimab. Receptors originate from an adult with an advanced solid tumor such as melanoma, head and neck, liver or kidney cancer.

This chain links TRBV7-8 with TRBJ1-5; D ambiguous. With 5 bases removed from V and 4 bases from J, the gap between germline ends came to 12 bases. The germline CDR1 and CDR2 sequences are SGHVS and FQNEAQ. This CDR3 contains 14 residues. CDR3 region: CASSHPNRNQPQHF. The CDR3 DNA follows: TGTGCCAGCAGCCACCCTAACAGAAATCAGCCCCAGCATTTT.

The chain combines TRBV18 with TRBJ2-7, with a tentative D call TRBD2 (7 bases). Germline-derived CDR1 and CDR2 are KGHSH and LQKENI. The CDR3 loop spans 16 amino acids. The V gene lost 4 bases and the J gene lost 3 bases, with 19 bases spanning the gap. The CDR3: CASSLLPGDYGYEQYF. The CDR3 coding sequence is TGTGCCAGCTCACTCCTACCAGGGGACTACGGCTACGAGCAGTACTTC.

The chain joins TRBV9 to TRBJ2-2; 9 bases align to TRBD1. This CDR3 region has 15 residues. Germline CDR1 SGDLS, CDR2 YYNGEE. Trimming removed 8 bases from V and 4 bases from J; junction bases left unmatched: 9. Here the CDR3 reads CASSSGTGSTGELFF. CDR3 nucleotides: TGTGCCAGTTCGTCCGGGACAGGGAGCACCGGGGAGCTGTTTTTT.

This chain uses TRBV16 with TRBJ1-2; D call uncertain. CDR3 size: 15 residues. Germline CDR1 KGHSY, CDR2 FQNENV. V lost 4 bases and J lost 2, with 14 bases in between. CDR3 loop: CASSPLDGSNYGYTF. The DNA of the CDR3 is TGTGCCAGCAGCCCTCTAGACGGTTCAAACTATGGCTACACCTTC.

This chain joins TRBV9 and TRBJ2-2, with D possibly being TRBD1 (5 bases). The germline V and J ends were trimmed by 0 bases and 9 bases, with 9 bases remaining between them. Germline V gene lookup returns CDR1 SGDLS and CDR2 YYNGEE. The CDR3 spans 13 residues. CDR3 coding DNA: TGTGCCAGCAGCGTAGGTGGGGCAAGGGAGCTGTTTTTT. Translating it yields CASSVGGARELFF.

This chain connects TRBV7-3 to TRBJ2-1; 8 bases align to TRBD1. In germline, CDR1 is SGHTA, CDR2 FQGTGA. This CDR3 has 17 residues. V lost 5 bases to trimming and J lost 2 bases; unmatched junction nucleotides: 11. The CDR3 loop reads CASSPGQGKPPYNEQFF. CDR3 nucleotides: TGTGCCAGCAGCCCCGGACAGGGAAAACCCCCCTACAATGAGCAGTTCTTC.

The chain recombines TRBV15 with TRBJ2-7, with a weak D call TRBD1 (5 bases). This CDR3 is 13 amino acids long. Trimming removed 6 bases at V and 1 base at J, with 10 bases between. Looked up from germline, CDR1 is LNHNV and CDR2 is YYDKDF (reference sequence). CDR3 amino acids: CATRAGLSYEQYF. CDR3 coding DNA: TGTGCCACCAGAGCAGGGTTGTCCTACGAGCAGTACTTC.

The V gene is TRBV9, the J gene TRBJ2-5, with 8 bases matching TRBD1. Germline-derived CDR1 and CDR2 are SGDLS and YYNGEE. The CDR3 extends over 18 amino acids. With V trimmed by 4 bases and J by 0 bases, 14 bases remained unmatched. The CDR3 loop is CASSHPRIWDRYQETQYF. The DNA of the CDR3 is TGTGCCAGCAGCCACCCGCGAATTTGGGACAGGTACCAAGAGACCCAGTACTTC.

J is TRBJ2-5 and V is TRBV11-3, with 9 positions matching TRBD1. This CDR3 contains 15 residues. Losses at the gene ends were 4 bases for V and 5 bases for J; bases not matched to a gene: 8. Germline loops: CDR1 SGHNT, CDR2 YENEEA. The CDR3 spells CASSSTGGPSETQYF. In nucleotides, the CDR3 is TGTGCCAGCAGCTCTACAGGGGGCCCATCGGAGACCCAGTACTTC.

The chain combines TRBV9 with TRBJ1-1; tentatively, D is TRBD1 (5 bases). CDR1 is SGDLS and CDR2 is YYNGEE in the germline V gene. The CDR3 is 14 residues long. Deletions cut 4 bases from V and 5 bases from J, with 15 bases between. Here the CDR3 DNA reads TGTGCCAGCAGCCTGGTAGGGGTGGGAACTGAAGCTTTCTTT. Its protein is CASSLVGVGTEAFF.

CDR3 residues: CATEDRRDYNEQFF. CDR3 nucleotide sequence: TGTGCCACGGAGGATAGAAGGGACTACAATGAGCAGTTCTTC. V usage is TRBV27 and J usage is TRBJ2-1; D possibly corresponds to TRBD2 (5 bases). CDR3 length equals 14 residues. V lost 10 bases, J lost 3 bases, and 16 bases lay in between. Germline V gives CDR1 MNHEY, CDR2 SMNVEV (reference sequence).

The V call is TRBV29-1, the J call TRBJ1-3; no definite D call. CDR3 length: 12 residues. The ends were cut back, 2 bases at V and 0 bases at J, with 2 bases in the middle. Germline V gene sequence: CDR1 SQVTM, CDR2 ANQGSEA. CDR3: CSVELSGNTIYF. The CDR3 nucleotides read TGCAGCGTTGAACTCTCTGGAAACACCATATATTTT.

The chain carries TRBV7-8 and TRBJ1-1, with D unresolved. CDR1 and CDR2 (germline): SGHVS, FQNEAQ. With 8 bases removed from V and 1 base from J, the gap between germline ends came to 14 bases. The CDR3 contains 14 residues. In nucleotides, the CDR3 is TGTGCCAGCCTCACGGGAACCTCGAACACTGAAGCTTTCTTT. Protein sequence: CASLTGTSNTEAFF.

The V gene is TRBV27, the J gene TRBJ2-2; D is unresolved. Germline values: CDR1 MNHEY, CDR2 SMNVEV (reference sequence). V was cut by 5 bases and J by 0 bases, with 16 bases left in between. This CDR3 contains 17 residues. The CDR3 nucleotides read TGTGCCAGCAGTGCCCCCCCAACTGAATCGAACACCGGGGAGCTGTTTTTT. It codes for CASSAPPTESNTGELFF.

The rearrangement uses TRBV27 and TRBJ2-3, with no clear D. The CDR3 loop spans 13 amino acids. The germline V gene encodes CDR1 MNHEY and CDR2 SMNVEV (reference sequence). The ends were cut back, 6 bases at V and 3 bases at J, with 10 bases in the middle. The chain's CDR3 is CASRGLGTDTQYF. The CDR3 DNA is TGTGCCAGCAGGGGATTAGGGACAGATACGCAGTATTTT.

The CDR3 is CASRIQVGEQFF. In DNA form, the CDR3 reads TGTGCCAGCAGGATCCAAGTGGGTGAGCAGTTCTTC. The V call is TRBV11-2, the J call TRBJ2-1; no reliable D call. The germline V gene has CDR1 SGHAT and CDR2 FQNNGV. Trimming left V 6 bases short and J 9 bases short, with 12 bases between. The CDR3 is 12 residues long. The complete variable domain, with remaining parts taken from reference TRBV11-2 and TRBJ2-1, reads EAGVAQSPRYKIIEKRQSVAFWCNPISGHATLYWYQQILGQGPKLLIQFQNNGVVDDSQLPKDRFSAERLKGVDSTLKIQPAKLEDSAVYLCASRIQVGEQFFGPGTRLTVL.

The chain is built from TRBV7-9 and TRBJ2-3; D not certain. Trimming took 5 bases from V and 0 from J, leaving 12 bases between them. The CDR3 covers 15 residues. Per germline, CDR1 SEHNR and CDR2 FQNEAQ (reference sequence). CDR3 DNA: TGTGCCAGCAGCCCACTCTCGCTGAGCACAGATACGCAGTATTTT. Amino acids: CASSPLSLSTDTQYF.